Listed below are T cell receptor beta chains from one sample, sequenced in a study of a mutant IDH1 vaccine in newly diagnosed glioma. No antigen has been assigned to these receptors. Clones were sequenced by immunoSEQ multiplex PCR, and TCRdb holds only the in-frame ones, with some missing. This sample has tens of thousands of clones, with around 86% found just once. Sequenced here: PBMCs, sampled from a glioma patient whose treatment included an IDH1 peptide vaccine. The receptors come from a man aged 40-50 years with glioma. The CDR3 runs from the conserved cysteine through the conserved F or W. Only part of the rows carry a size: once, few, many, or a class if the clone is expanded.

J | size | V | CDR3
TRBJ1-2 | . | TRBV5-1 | CASSLAGQGAIYGYTF
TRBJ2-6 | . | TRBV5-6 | CASSLGPGSGANVLTF
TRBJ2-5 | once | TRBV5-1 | CASSLGPGGLQETQYF
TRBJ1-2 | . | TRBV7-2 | CASSLERVRGGGYTF
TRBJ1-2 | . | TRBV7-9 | CASTSTGGNGYTF
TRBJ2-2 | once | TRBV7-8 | CASSFPVLSGRATGELFF
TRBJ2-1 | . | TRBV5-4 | CASSLSRNNEQFF
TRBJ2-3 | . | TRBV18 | CASSTYGESTDTQYF
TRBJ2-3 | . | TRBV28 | CASRGQGSTDTQYF
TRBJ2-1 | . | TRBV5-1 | CASSSLAGESEQFF
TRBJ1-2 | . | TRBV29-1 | CSVGPADPNYGYTF
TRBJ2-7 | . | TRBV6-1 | CASSEGGSLPYEQYF
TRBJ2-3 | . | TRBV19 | CASRGGGQESDTQYF
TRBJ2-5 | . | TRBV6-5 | CASSYSGLIGGETQYF
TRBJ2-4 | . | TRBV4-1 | CASSQGTGRKVIAKNIQYF
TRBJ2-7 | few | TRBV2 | CASNPEEGYEQYF
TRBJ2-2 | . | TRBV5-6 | CASSLAVAGFTGELFF
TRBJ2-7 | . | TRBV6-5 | CASSYSWRAFNEQYF
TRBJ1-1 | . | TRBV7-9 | CASSLGQGMNTEAFF
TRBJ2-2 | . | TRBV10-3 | CASTSSLWQNTGELFF
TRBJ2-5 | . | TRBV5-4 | CASSPLSQETQYF
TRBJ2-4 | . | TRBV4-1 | CASRERGLPGGKNIQYF
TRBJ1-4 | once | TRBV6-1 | CASSEGAGKREKLFF
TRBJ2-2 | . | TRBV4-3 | CASSQDVTSANTGELFF
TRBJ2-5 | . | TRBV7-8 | CASSLRERGETQYF
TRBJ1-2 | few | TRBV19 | CASREDRTYYGYTF
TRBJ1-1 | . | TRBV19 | CASSIDLMGGTEAFF
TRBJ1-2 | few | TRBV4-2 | CASSQATRTGGYGYTF
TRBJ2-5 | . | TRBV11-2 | CASSLQGTQYF
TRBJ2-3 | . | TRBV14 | CASSQDWVGAQYF
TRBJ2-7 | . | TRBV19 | CASGVGYEQYF
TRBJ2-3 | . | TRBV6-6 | CASSYGQGQGDTQYF
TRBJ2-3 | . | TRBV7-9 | CASSLDWGGDTQYF